The 9 T cell receptor beta chains below come from one sample, sequenced in a study of T cell responses to AZD1222 COVID-19 vaccine. Here immunoSEQ multiplex PCR was the method, and the copy in TCRdb shows in-frame clones only, minus some. The table lists 95,000 to 150,000 clones, around 94% of them singletons, with around 1.5% in the top ten. Sequencing used peripheral blood, obtained on day 0 of AZD1222 vaccination. These receptors were collected from an adult in good health.

This rearrangement joins TRBV27 to TRBJ2-2; 8 nucleotides align to TRBD1. The V gene's germline CDR1 is MNHEY and CDR2 SMNVEV (reference sequence). J lost 1 base, V lost 2 bases, and 0 bases had no gene match. The CDR3 loop spans 15 amino acids. CDR3: CASSLGTGNTGELFF. The CDR3 nucleotides are TGTGCCAGCAGTTTAGGGACAGGGAACACCGGGGAGCTGTTTTTT.

The genes are TRBV30 and TRBJ2-7; perhaps TRBD1 as D (5 bases). The CDR3 is made up of 15 amino acids. Germline V gives CDR1 GTSNPN, CDR2 SVGIG (reference sequence). The germline V and J ends were trimmed by 2 bases and 3 bases, with 17 bases remaining between them. In nucleotides, the CDR3 is TGTGCCTGGAGTAGCCCACAAGACAGAAGCTACGAGCAGTACTTC. This sequence encodes CAWSSPQDRSYEQYF. Combining the CDR3 with reference TRBV30 and TRBJ2-7 gives the whole variable domain SQTIHQWPATLVQPVGSPLSLECTVEGTSNPNLYWYRQAAGRGLQLLFYSVGIGQISSEVPQNLSASRPQDRQFILSSKKLLLSDSGFYLCAWSSPQDRSYEQYFGPGTRLTVT.

V usage is TRBV5-1 and J usage is TRBJ2-2, with a weak D call TRBD1 (5 bases). Trimming shortened V by 4 bases and J by 4 bases, and 17 bases separated the two germline ends. The germline gives CDR1 SGHRS, CDR2 YFSETQ. CDR3 length equals 16 residues. The CDR3 spells CASSSSGHGGTGELFF. The DNA for the CDR3 is TGCGCCAGCAGCAGTTCAGGGCATGGTGGCACCGGGGAGCTGTTTTTT.

The chain links TRBV19 to TRBJ2-7, with 8 nucleotides matching TRBD2. Germline assignment: CDR1 LNHDA and CDR2 SQIVND (reference sequence). The trim removed 11 bases at V and 0 bases at J, leaving 9 bases unmatched. This CDR3 contains 14 residues. The CDR3 protein is CAALAGFSSYEQYF. The DNA of the CDR3 is TGTGCCGCCTTAGCGGGATTTAGCTCCTACGAGCAGTACTTC.

CDR3 sequence reads: CASSQATGSSYNSPLHF. CDR3 DNA: TGTGCCAGCAGCCAAGCCACAGGGAGCTCCTATAATTCACCCCTCCACTTT. V is TRBV3-1 (or the pseudogene TRBV3-2) and J is TRBJ1-6; perhaps TRBD1 as D (6 bases). The CDR3 has 17 amino acids. Trimming left V 1 base short and J 0 bases short, with 10 bases between. The germline CDR1 and CDR2 sequences are LGHDT and YNNKEL (reference sequence).

The chain has TRBV6-5 and TRBJ1-3; weak D call: TRBD1 (6 bases). V lost 3 bases to trimming and J lost 4 bases, with 13 bases between them. The CDR3 is 15 residues long. The V gene's germline CDR1 is MNHEY and CDR2 SVGAGI. This CDR3 reads CASSYRGFTGNTIYF. CDR3 nucleotide sequence: TGTGCCAGCAGTTATAGGGGGTTTACAGGAAACACCATATATTTT.

The chain combines TRBV30 with TRBJ1-6; D unresolved. Germline assignment: CDR1 GTSNPN and CDR2 SVGIG (reference sequence). The V gene lost 0 bases and the J gene lost 8 bases, with 11 bases spanning the gap. This CDR3 is built from 14 residues. The CDR3 protein is CAWSVLNADSPLHF. Written as DNA, the CDR3 is TGTGCCTGGAGTGTACTCAACGCTGATTCACCCCTCCACTTT.

The chain employs TRBV5-1 and TRBJ2-3, with 10 bases fitting TRBD2. The V segment lost 4 bases and the J segment 1 base; nucleotides outside the gene matches: 12. The CDR3 totals 18 residues. Germline V lookup: CDR1 SGHRS, CDR2 YFSETQ. The CDR3: CASSPGASGSGGTDTQYF. The CDR3 nucleotides read TGCGCCAGCAGCCCGGGCGCTAGCGGGAGTGGTGGCACAGATACGCAGTATTTT.

The chain recombines TRBV2 with TRBJ1-2; 7 nucleotides match TRBD1. V lost 6 bases to trimming and J lost 5 bases; unmatched junction nucleotides: 3. Germline V gene lookup returns CDR1 SNHLY and CDR2 FYNNEI. The CDR3 extends over 12 amino acids. The CDR3 reads CASRQGVYGYTF. CDR3 DNA: TGTGCCAGCAGGCAGGGGGTATATGGCTACACCTTC.